The 7 T cell receptor beta chains listed next were all sequenced from one sample in a study of shared clonotypes between healthy human individuals. Only in-frame clones appear in the TCRdb table, and some are missing; sequencing was by immunoSEQ multiplex PCR. The sample records roughly 1.5 million clones, 95% to 99% being singletons. The sample was naive CD4+ T cells sorted from blood. Subset noted: CD45RA+ positively selected. The source of these receptors is a man aged 30-40 years in good health.

Remarks on this clone: The sample carries other DNA sequences with the same CDR3. The gene calls are TRBV11-1 and TRBJ2-1; D is ambiguous. Deletions cut 1 base from V and 9 bases from J, with 4 bases between. The CDR3 loop spans 11 amino acids. Germline CDR1 SGHAT, CDR2 FQDESV (reference sequence). The CDR3 reads CASSLGGEQFF. CDR3 sequence (DNA): TGTGCCAGCAGCTTAGGTGGTGAGCAGTTCTTC. Filled out from reference TRBV11-1 and TRBJ2-1, the complete variable domain reads EAEVAQSPRYKITEKSQAVAFWCDPISGHATLYWYRQILGQGPELLVQFQDESVVDDSQLPKDRFSAERLKGVDSTLKIQPAELGDSAMYLCASSLGGEQFFGPGTRLTVL.

This CDR3 reads CASSVTPLAGDGELFF. CDR3 DNA: TGTGCCAGCAGCGTAACCCCACTAGCGGGAGACGGGGAGCTGTTTTTT. The chain joins TRBV9 to TRBJ2-2; the match to TRBD2 covers 11 bases. The length of the CDR3 is 16 residues. Per the germline V gene, CDR1 is SGDLS and CDR2 is YYNGEE. Losses at the gene ends were 1 base for V and 7 bases for J; bases not matched to a gene: 6.

The chain employs TRBV4-3 and TRBJ2-7; D is possibly TRBD1 (6 bases). Germline V gives CDR1 LGHNA, CDR2 YSLEER. The CDR3 has 18 residues. V was trimmed by 0 bases and J by 5 bases, leaving 23 bases between them. The CDR3 reads CASSQDYSAGVGGDEQYF. CDR3 DNA sequence: TGCGCCAGCAGCCAAGACTATAGTGCCGGCGTAGGGGGAGACGAGCAGTACTTC.

The chain is built from TRBV9 and TRBJ2-5, with D unclear. The CDR3 spans 14 residues. The ends were cut back, 0 bases at V and 5 bases at J, with 11 bases in the middle. Germline V CDR1 and CDR2: SGDLS, YYNGEE. The CDR3 sequence is CASSVETRPETQYF. DNA of the CDR3: TGTGCCAGCAGCGTAGAGACCCGACCGGAGACCCAGTACTTC.

V usage is TRBV6-5 and J usage is TRBJ2-7, with 7 bases aligning to TRBD2. This CDR3 region has 16 residues. J was trimmed by 6 bases and V by 2 bases; bases with no gene match: 13. The germline gives CDR1 MNHEY, CDR2 SVGAGI. The CDR3 bases are TGTGCCAGCAGTTACCCACGCGGGAGCGGGGACTCCGAGCAGTACTTC. Translating it yields CASSYPRGSGDSEQYF.

The chain uses TRBV28 and TRBJ2-7; no clear D. The CDR3 is 15 amino acids. The germline CDR1 and CDR2 sequences are MDHEN and SYDVKM. The V gene lost 7 bases and the J gene lost 2 bases, with 18 bases spanning the gap. The CDR3 protein is CASKTPGIWAYEQYF. The DNA of the CDR3 is TGTGCCAGCAAAACACCAGGAATATGGGCCTACGAGCAGTACTTC.

As regards this clone: Other nucleotide sequences from this sample produce the same CDR3. The chain uses TRBV25-1 and TRBJ2-6; D is uncertain. The CDR3 consists of 13 residues. The germline V gene has CDR1 MGHDK and CDR2 SYGVNS. Trimming removed 4 bases at V and 0 bases at J, with 1 base between. The CDR3 nucleotides are TGTGCCAGCAGTGTCTCTGGGGCCAACGTCCTGACTTTC. This translates into CASSVSGANVLTF.